This passage covers 6 T cell receptor beta chains from one sample sequenced in a study of metastatic and nonmetastatic thyroid tumors. Thyroid surgery had not been preceded by any treatment in any patient. TCRdb called clones again from the PCR reads with MiXCR. The sample consists of approximately 35,000 clones, roughly a sixth of them appearing once. Sample: blood. These receptors were collected from a male donor with papillary thyroid cancer or a benign thyroid nodule (not recorded which). Some clones in this sample may be carry-over from other donors' samples.

This clone was picked up a small number of times. The rearrangement links TRBV2 to TRBJ2-1; 7 bases are a match to TRBD1. In germline, CDR1 is SNHLY, CDR2 FYNNEI. With 4 bases clipped from V and 6 bases from J, the junction kept 6 bases outside the gene matches. The CDR3 loop spans 14 amino acids. Here the CDR3 reads CASSAYRGSNEQFF. The CDR3 DNA is TGTGCCAGCAGTGCCTACAGGGGAAGCAATGAGCAGTTCTTC.

This clone was counted many times. The chain joins TRBV28 to TRBJ2-5, with TRBD2 as a possible D gene (5 bases). With 5 bases removed from V and 9 bases from J, the gap between germline ends came to 13 bases. This CDR3 comprises 12 residues. Looked up from germline, CDR1 is MDHEN and CDR2 is SYDVKM. The CDR3 sequence: CASSVEGWAQYF. For the CDR3, the DNA is TGTGCCAGCAGTGTCGAGGGTTGGGCCCAGTACTTC.

The chain carries TRBV19 and TRBJ2-1; 7 nucleotides agree with TRBD2. The germline gives CDR1 LNHDA, CDR2 SQIVND (reference sequence). V lost 7 bases and J lost 5; bases outside the gene matches: 11. The CDR3 runs 15 residues. The CDR3 loop reads CASKRTRGSDNEQFF. CDR3 nucleotide sequence: TGTGCCAGTAAGAGGACTAGAGGGAGTGACAATGAGCAGTTCTTC.

The rearrangement links TRBV5-1 to TRBJ2-7; 12 nucleotides align to TRBD2. The CDR3 is 16 amino acids. The germline gives CDR1 SGHRS, CDR2 YFSETQ. V was pared by 3 bases and J by 2 bases, with 6 bases of the junction left unmatched. The chain's CDR3 is CASSSTSGRTPYEQYF. CDR3 bases: TGCGCCAGCAGCTCTACTAGCGGGAGGACCCCCTACGAGCAGTACTTC. Using reference TRBV5-1 and TRBJ2-7 for the parts outside the CDR3, the full variable domain is KAGVTQTPRYLIKTRGQQVTLSCSPISGHRSVSWYQQTPGQGLQFLFEYFSETQRNKGNFPGRFSGRQFSNSRSEMNVSTLELGDSALYLCASSSTSGRTPYEQYFGPGTRLTVT.

This clone was picked up many times. This sequence joins TRBV4-2 and TRBJ2-3; possible D gene TRBD1, 5 bases. Trimming removed 1 base from V and 2 bases from J, with 16 bases in between. CDR3 size: 17 residues. The germline CDR1 and CDR2 sequences are LGHNA and YNFKEQ. The CDR3 coding sequence is TGTGCCAGCAGCCAAGTCAGGGCCAGGGAATTCACAGATACGCAGTATTTT. Its translation: CASSQVRAREFTDTQYF.

This clone was seen a few times. The chain uses TRBV27 and TRBJ1-1; 8 bases fit TRBD1. The CDR3 covers 18 residues. The germline V gene has CDR1 MNHEY and CDR2 SMNVEV (reference sequence). V lost 1 base, J lost 0 bases, and 10 bases stayed unmatched. The CDR3 here is CASSLYGTGPSLNTEAFF. DNA for the CDR3: TGTGCCAGCAGTTTATACGGGACAGGCCCCTCTCTGAACACTGAAGCTTTCTTT.